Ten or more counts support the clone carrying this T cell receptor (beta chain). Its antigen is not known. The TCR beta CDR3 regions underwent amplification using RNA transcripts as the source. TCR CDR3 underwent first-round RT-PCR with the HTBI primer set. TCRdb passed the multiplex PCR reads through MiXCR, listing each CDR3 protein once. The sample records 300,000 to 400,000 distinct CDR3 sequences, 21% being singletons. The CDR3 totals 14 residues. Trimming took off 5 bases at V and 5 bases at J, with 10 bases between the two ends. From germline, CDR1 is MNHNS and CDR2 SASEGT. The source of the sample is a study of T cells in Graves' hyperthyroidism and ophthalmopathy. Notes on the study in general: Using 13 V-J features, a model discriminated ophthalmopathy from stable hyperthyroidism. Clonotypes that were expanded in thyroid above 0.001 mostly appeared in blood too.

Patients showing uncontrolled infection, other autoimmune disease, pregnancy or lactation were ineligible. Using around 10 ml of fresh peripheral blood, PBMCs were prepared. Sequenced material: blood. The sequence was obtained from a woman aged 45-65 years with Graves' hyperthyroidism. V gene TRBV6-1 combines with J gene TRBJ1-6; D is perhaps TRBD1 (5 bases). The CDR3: CASSPQGNNSPLHF. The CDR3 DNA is TGTGCCAGCAGTCCCCAGGGCAATAATTCACCCCTCCACTTT.